This entry lists 16 T cell receptor beta chains sequenced from one sample in a study of T-cell memory formation after mild COVID-19. TCRdb re-derived calls from the 5' RACE reads in MiXCR, one entry per CDR3 protein. The profile shows 500,000 to 600,000 distinct CDR3 sequences, roughly 18% of them singletons. The specimen was PBMCs or a T cell subset sorted from them (not recorded which). These receptors were taken from an adult woman who had mild COVID-19 (a few samples of this study predate the infection). Cell type and time point are not known.

This clonotype was seen more than once but under ten times. The rearrangement uses TRBV20-1 and TRBJ1-2; perhaps TRBD1 as D (6 bases). The germline V gene encodes CDR1 DFQATT and CDR2 SNEGSKA (reference sequence). This CDR3 is 15 amino acids long. In nucleotides, the CDR3 is TGCAAGTTAGCCGGGACAACCACATCATCCTATGGCTACACCTTC. Residues: CKLAGTTTSSYGYTF.

The chain links TRBV6-4 to TRBJ2-1; D gene ambiguous. The CDR3 runs to 15 residues. The V gene lost 3 bases and the J gene lost 6 bases, with 15 bases spanning the gap. Germline values: CDR1 MRHNA, CDR2 SNTAGT. In DNA, the CDR3 is TGTGCCAGCAGTGAGGCAGACCCTCCTGGCAATGAGCAGTTCTTC. Its translation is CASSEADPPGNEQFF.

This clonotype was seen more than once but under ten times. The chain is built from TRBV20-1 and TRBJ2-1; possibly TRBD2 for D (6 bases). Trimming took off 5 bases at V and 9 bases at J, with 8 bases between the two ends. This CDR3 has 10 residues. CDR1 and CDR2 from the germline V gene are DFQATT and SNEGSKA (reference sequence). CDR3 protein: CSARRGEQFF. In DNA form, the CDR3 reads TGCAGTGCTCGGAGGGGTGAGCAGTTCTTC.

This clonotype was counted between two and nine times. V is TRBV20-1 and J is TRBJ2-7; TRBD1 matches at 8 bases. Germline CDR1 and CDR2: DFQATT and SNEGSKA (reference sequence). The CDR3 covers 15 residues. Trimming took 2 bases from V and 3 from J; bases not matched to a gene: 9. CDR3 loop: CSARPPGQDGYEQYF. In DNA, the CDR3 is TGCAGTGCTAGACCTCCGGGACAGGATGGCTACGAGCAGTACTTC.

V usage is TRBV28 and J usage is TRBJ2-3; D is unresolved. The CDR3 has 13 amino acids. Deletions cut 6 bases from V and 0 bases from J, with 7 bases between. The germline CDR1 and CDR2 sequences are MDHEN and SYDVKM. The chain's CDR3 is CASRVVSTDTQYF. CDR3 nucleotide sequence: TGTGCCAGCAGAGTGGTTAGCACAGATACGCAGTATTTT.

The CDR3 nucleotides read TGCGCCAGCAGCCAAGCCGGGGCCCCGGGGGAGACCCAGTACTTC. Encoded protein: CASSQAGAPGETQYF. The genes are TRBV4-1 and TRBJ2-5, with D perhaps given as TRBD1 or TRBD2 (5 bases each). From germline, CDR1 is MGHRA and CDR2 YSYEKL. Trimming took 1 base from V and 5 from J, leaving 14 bases between them. The CDR3 loop spans 15 amino acids.

This clonotype was observed a few times. The genes are TRBV12-3 or TRBV12-4 and TRBJ1-6; D gene uncertain. V dropped 1 base and J dropped 5 bases, with 6 bases sitting between them. The CDR3 loop spans 14 amino acids. CDR3 loop: CASSLGEHNSPLHF. The CDR3 nucleotides are TGTGCCAGCAGTTTAGGGGAACATAATTCACCCCTCCACTTT.

This clonotype was seen ten or more times. The chain is built from TRBV7-2 and TRBJ2-5, with TRBD2 matching 13 bases. The CDR3 runs to 16 residues. J gave up 4 bases and V 5 bases, and 7 bases lay outside the gene matches. CDR1 and CDR2 from the germline V gene are SGHTA and FQGNSA. In DNA, the CDR3 is TGTGCCAGCAGCCGCCGGACTAGCGGGAGAGGAGAGACCCAGTACTTC. Translation: CASSRRTSGRGETQYF.

This clonotype was seen only a few times. J is TRBJ2-1 and V is TRBV12-5; TRBD1 aligns across 8 bases. The CDR3 runs to 16 residues. V shed 4 bases and J 3 bases; nucleotides not matched to a gene: 8. Looked up from germline, CDR1 is LGHNT and CDR2 is FRNRAP. CDR3 in DNA: TGTGCTAGTGGTTCTGGACAGGGACTGTTCTACAATGAGCAGTTCTTC. Translation gives CASGSGQGLFYNEQFF.

This chain uses TRBV5-4 with TRBJ2-7; D possibly uses TRBD1 or TRBD2 (5 bases each). V gave up 4 bases and J gave up 4 bases, with 12 bases separating them. Germline-derived CDR1 and CDR2 are SGHNT and YYREEE (reference sequence). The CDR3 has 13 amino acids. Written as DNA, the CDR3 is TGTGCCAGCAGCGGGGGTCCTACTTACGAGCAGTACTTC. The encoded protein is CASSGGPTYEQYF.

There are a few counts of this clonotype. The chain combines TRBV6-2 or TRBV6-3 with TRBJ2-7; tentatively, D is TRBD2 (6 bases). Trimming left V 5 bases short and J 1 base short, with 15 bases between. The CDR3 has 15 residues. Germline values: CDR1 MNHEY, CDR2 SVGEGT. This CDR3 is CASSALAGWSYEQYF. The CDR3 DNA reads as TGTGCCAGCAGTGCACTAGCCGGGTGGTCCTACGAGCAGTACTTC.

V gene TRBV6-5 combines with J gene TRBJ2-1; 7 bases align to TRBD2. Trimming at V came to 8 bases and at J to 6 bases, leaving 10 bases not matched to a gene. Germline CDR1 and CDR2: MNHEY and SVGAGI. This CDR3 is 14 amino acids long. The CDR3 reads CASLSHGGTNEQFF. DNA for the CDR3: TGTGCCAGCTTAAGTCACGGGGGGACCAATGAGCAGTTCTTC.

CDR3 sequence reads: CASSLSGATNEKLFF. The DNA for the CDR3 is TGTGCCAGCAGCTTATCGGGGGCAACTAATGAAAAACTGTTTTTT. J is TRBJ1-4 and V is TRBV7-9, with D possibly TRBD1 on 5 matching bases. CDR1 and CDR2 (germline): SEHNR, FQNEAQ (reference sequence). The germline V and J ends were trimmed by 2 bases and 0 bases, with 7 bases remaining between them. This CDR3 contains 15 residues.

The rearrangement joins TRBV2 to TRBJ2-7, with a tentative D call TRBD2 (5 bases). This CDR3 is built from 13 residues. The V end lost 7 bases, the J end lost 6 bases, and 16 bases lay between the germline ends. Per the germline V gene, CDR1 is SNHLY and CDR2 is FYNNEI. The CDR3 bases are TGTGCCAGCACTCCCCGGGGATTCGGCGAGCAGTACTTC. It encodes CASTPRGFGEQYF.

A few counts support this clonotype. CDR3 nucleotide sequence: TGCAGCGTTGTTCGAAGCGGGGGATACTACTACAATGAGCAGTTCTTC. It encodes CSVVRSGGYYYNEQFF. The chain carries TRBV29-1 and TRBJ2-1, with TRBD2 matching over 8 bases. The CDR3 length is 16 residues. CDR1 is SQVTM, CDR2 ANQGSEA, per germline. With V trimmed by 4 bases and J by 3 bases, 11 bases remained unmatched.

There are a few counts of this clonotype. The V gene is TRBV9, the J gene TRBJ2-4; no reliable D call. CDR1 and CDR2 (germline): SGDLS, YYNGEE. V was cut by 4 bases and J by 9 bases, with 17 bases left in between. This CDR3 has 14 amino acids. The DNA for the CDR3 is TGTGCCAGCAGCCCCTATCCAGTCATCGGCATTCAGTACTTC. Residues: CASSPYPVIGIQYF.